A single sample is the source of the 17 T cell receptor beta chains below, sequenced in a study of T cell clonality in common variable immunodeficiency. Assay: immunoSEQ multiplex PCR; the TCRdb copy retains only in-frame clones and omits some. This sample has tens of thousands of clones, each found more than once. What was sequenced was peripheral blood mononuclear cells. Source of these receptors: a person aged 18 to 75 in good health.

In this sample, this clone turned up many times. The read terminates 3 residues ahead of where the CDR3 ends, so the germline J gene completes it. The chain carries TRBV6-4 and TRBJ1-5; D not resolved. V dropped 6 bases and J dropped 4 bases, with 10 bases sitting between them. The CDR3 length is 13 residues. CDR1 and CDR2 from the germline V gene are MRHNA and SNTAGT. CDR3 protein: CASSATPNQPQHF. Incomplete CDR3 DNA: TGTGCCAGCAGCGCGACTCCGAATCAGCCC.

This clone was picked up many times. From the germline J gene comes the end of the CDR3, since the read stops 3 residues before it. This chain connects TRBV30 to TRBJ2-3; maybe TRBD2 (6 bases). V was cut by 2 bases and J by 7 bases, with 10 bases left in between. Germline assignment: CDR1 GTSNPN and CDR2 SVGIG (reference sequence). This CDR3 has 12 amino acids. The CDR3 is CAWSSGENTQYF. CDR3 bases read: TGTGCCTGGAGTTCGGGGGAAAATACG.

This clone turned up a few times. Read data end 3 residues before the CDR3 end; the end is taken from the germline J gene. The J gene is TRBJ1-2, the V gene TRBV19; 8 nucleotides line up with TRBD1. Germline CDR1 is LNHDA and CDR2 is SQIVND (reference sequence). This CDR3 spans 14 amino acids. Partial CDR3 DNA: TGTGCCAGTAAACGGGGACAGGACTACAATGAC. The encoded protein is CASKRGQDYND. The whole CDR3 is CASKRGQDYNDYTF. Variable domain in full (rest from reference TRBV19 and TRBJ1-2): DGGITQSPKYLFRKEGQNVTLSCEQNLNHDAMYWYRQDPGQGLRLIYYSQIVNDFQKGDIAEGYSVSREKKESFPLTVTSAQKNPTAFYLCASKRGQDYNDYTFGSGTRLTVV.

This clone has a count of ten or more. The read ends 3 residues shy of where the CDR3 ends; the end is completed using the germline J gene. This rearrangement joins TRBV4-1 to TRBJ1-2, with unresolved D. Germline V CDR1 and CDR2: MGHRA, YSYEKL. The V end was cut by 0 bases, the J end by 6 bases, with 14 bases between. This CDR3 has 15 amino acids. This CDR3 is CASSQDNQVSHGYTF. The part of the CDR3 DNA that was read is TGCGCCAGCAGCCAAGATAATCAGGTTTCCCATGGC.

This clone was observed many times. The read halts 3 residues ahead of the CDR3 end, with the missing end drawn from the germline J gene. The V and J genes are TRBV3-1 (or the pseudogene TRBV3-2) and TRBJ2-3, with D possibly being TRBD2 (6 bases). The CDR3 has 18 amino acids. V was cut by 4 bases and J by 0 bases, with 20 bases left in between. Germline V lookup: CDR1 LGHDT, CDR2 YNNKEL (reference sequence). The sequenced CDR3 bases are TGTGCCAGCAGCCTCGGGACTTATACCCACTCTAGCACAGATACG. This encodes CASSLGTYTHSSTDT. The entire CDR3 reads CASSLGTYTHSSTDTQYF.

There are many counts of this clone. The read is 3 residues too short to cover the CDR3 end, so that end is filled in from the germline J gene. The chain has TRBV19 and TRBJ2-2, with 11 bases that match TRBD2. V was pared by 6 bases and J by 6 bases, with 9 bases of the junction left unmatched. CDR1 LNHDA and CDR2 SQIVND come from the germline V gene (reference sequence). The CDR3 sequence is 16 residues long. This CDR3 is CASREIAGGPPGELFF. CDR3 DNA, as far as it was read: TGTGCCAGTAGGGAGATAGCGGGGGGGCCGCCCGGGGAG. Full variable domain (remainder filled in from reference TRBV19 and TRBJ2-2): DGGITQSPKYLFRKEGQNVTLSCEQNLNHDAMYWYRQDPGQGLRLIYYSQIVNDFQKGDIAEGYSVSREKKESFPLTVTSAQKNPTAFYLCASREIAGGPPGELFFGEGSRLTVL.

This clone was observed at least ten times. The sequence runs out 3 residues before the end of the CDR3; the remainder is reconstructed from the germline J gene. The gene calls are TRBV30 and TRBJ1-3; 8 bases agree with TRBD1. Germline V gives CDR1 GTSNPN, CDR2 SVGIG (reference sequence). Trimming at V came to 5 bases and at J to 1 base, leaving 1 base not matched to a gene. This CDR3 is built from 13 residues. CDR3: CAWDRGSGNTIYF. The DNA read from the CDR3 is TGTGCCTGGGACAGGGGATCTGGAAACACC. The full variable domain, rest sourced from reference TRBV30 and TRBJ1-3, is SQTIHQWPATLVQPVGSPLSLECTVEGTSNPNLYWYRQAAGRGLQLLFYSVGIGQISSEVPQNLSASRPQDRQFILSSKKLLLSDSGFYLCAWDRGSGNTIYFGEGSWLTVV.

This clone was seen ten or more times. The missing CDR3 end, 3 residues past where the read stops, is filled in from the germline J gene. The chain carries TRBV29-1 and TRBJ2-3; 7 bases line up with TRBD1. Germline lookup yields CDR1 SQVTM and CDR2 ANQGSEA. The CDR3 extends over 13 amino acids. The V segment lost 7 bases and the J segment 5 bases; nucleotides outside the gene matches: 9. CDR3: CSARGWRGDTQYF. The covered CDR3 bases are TGCAGCGCCAGGGGGTGGCGCGGAGATACG.

This clone was counted ten times or more. This chain's CDR3 is CASSLGPDMNTEAFF. The CDR3 DNA, read in part, is TGTGCCAGCAGCTTGGGCCCAGACATGAACACTGAA. The J gene is TRBJ1-1, the V gene TRBV5-5; D gene ambiguous. The read is 3 residues too short to cover the CDR3 end, so that end is filled in from the germline J gene. The germline gives CDR1 SGHKS, CDR2 YYEKEE (reference sequence). The CDR3 is 15 residues long. The ends were cut back, 0 bases at V and 0 bases at J, with 9 bases in the middle.

This clone was observed at least ten times. The sequenced fragment ends 3 residues before the CDR3 boundary, so the rest is inferred from the germline J gene. The J gene is TRBJ2-1, the V gene TRBV12-3 or TRBV12-4, with 8 positions matching TRBD2. The CDR3 extends over 15 amino acids. The J segment lost 2 bases and the V segment lost 2 bases, leaving 2 bases of the junction unmatched. The DNA read from the CDR3 is TGTGCCAGCAGTTTACGAGCGGGGGCCTACAATGAG. Encoded protein: CASSLRAGAYNE. The entire CDR3 sequence reads CASSLRAGAYNEQFF.

This clone was observed many times. The read comes to an end 3 residues before the CDR3 does, leaving the germline J gene to fill in the end. The chain links TRBV19 to TRBJ1-1, with TRBD1 matching 10 bases. V gave up 5 bases and J gave up 4 bases; unmatched junction bases: 4. From germline, CDR1 is LNHDA and CDR2 SQIVND (reference sequence). This CDR3 is 14 amino acids long. CDR3 loop: CASSGQGVGTEAFF. The sequenced CDR3 bases are TGTGCCAGTAGTGGACAGGGGGTTGGCACTGAA. The full variable domain, completed using reference TRBV19 and TRBJ1-1, is DGGITQSPKYLFRKEGQNVTLSCEQNLNHDAMYWYRQDPGQGLRLIYYSQIVNDFQKGDIAEGYSVSREKKESFPLTVTSAQKNPTAFYLCASSGQGVGTEAFFGQGTRLTVV.

This clone was recorded at least ten times. The sequence runs out 3 residues before the end of the CDR3; the remainder is reconstructed from the germline J gene. The chain combines TRBV11-2 with TRBJ1-1; D remains ambiguous. CDR1 is SGHAT and CDR2 is FQNNGV in the germline V gene. V was cut by 1 base and J by 4 bases, with 7 bases left in between. The CDR3 has 13 residues. The DNA read from the CDR3 is TGTGCCAGCAGCTTAGCAGGTGCCACTGAA. Encoded protein: CASSLAGATE. The complete CDR3 protein is CASSLAGATEAFF.

This clone was detected ten times or more. The CDR3 goes on 3 residues after the read ends, and that part is filled in from the germline J gene. The chain couples TRBV5-1 to TRBJ2-7; TRBD1 matches at 10 bases. The CDR3 runs 16 residues. In germline, CDR1 is SGHRS, CDR2 YFSETQ. Losses at the gene ends were 3 bases for V and 2 bases for J; bases not matched to a gene: 8. The CDR3 DNA, read in part, is TGCGCCAGCAGCTACACCGGGACAGGGGTCGCCTACGAG. It encodes CASSYTGTGVAYE. The entire CDR3 reads CASSYTGTGVAYEQYF.

This clone was counted many times. The read gets to within 3 residues of the CDR3 end, and the germline J gene fills in the rest. The genes are TRBV19 and TRBJ1-5, with D tentatively TRBD1 (5 bases). Germline CDR1 LNHDA, CDR2 SQIVND (reference sequence). V was cut by 5 bases and J by 8 bases, with 16 bases left in between. The length of the CDR3 is 14 residues. The CDR3: CASSSRGGEKPQHF. The CDR3 bases that were read are TGTGCCAGTAGTTCCCGGGGGGGTGAGAAGCCC. The whole variable domain, filled in from reference TRBV19 and TRBJ1-5, reads DGGITQSPKYLFRKEGQNVTLSCEQNLNHDAMYWYRQDPGQGLRLIYYSQIVNDFQKGDIAEGYSVSREKKESFPLTVTSAQKNPTAFYLCASSSRGGEKPQHFGDGTRLSIL.

At least ten counts were recorded for this clone. The CDR3 is cut off 3 residues early in the read; its end comes from the germline J gene. The chain is built from TRBV20-1 and TRBJ1-2; tentatively, D is TRBD1 (6 bases). Trimming took 0 bases from V and 6 from J, leaving 14 bases between them. The germline V gene has CDR1 DFQATT and CDR2 SNEGSKA (reference sequence). This CDR3 contains 14 residues. The sequenced part of the CDR3 DNA is TGCAGTGCTAGAGATTTCCAGGGGACCAATGGC. This translates into CSARDFQGTNG. The complete CDR3 protein is CSARDFQGTNGYTF.

The sample holds many counts of this clone. Read coverage stops 3 residues before the CDR3 terminus; the germline J gene supplies the remainder. The rearrangement links TRBV28 to TRBJ2-7; possibly TRBD2 for D (7 bases). The CDR3 has 15 amino acids. Germline V gives CDR1 MDHEN, CDR2 SYDVKM. Deletions cut 4 bases from V and 3 bases from J, with 16 bases between. CDR3 DNA (partial): TGTGCCAGCAGTTCCGAGGGGGGGGGCCTCTACGAG. It specifies CASSSEGGGLYE. The whole CDR3 reads CASSSEGGGLYEQYF. Complete variable domain (other parts from reference TRBV28 and TRBJ2-7): DVKVTQSSRYLVKRTGEKVFLECVQDMDHENMFWYRQDPGLGLRLIYFSYDVKMKEKGDIPEGYSVSREKKERFSLILESASTNQTSMYLCASSSEGGGLYEQYFGPGTRLTVT.

Of note for this clone: The sequence runs out 3 residues before the end of the CDR3; the remainder is reconstructed from the germline J gene. The chain joins TRBV30 to TRBJ2-4; D is unresolved. This CDR3 is 13 amino acids long. CDR1 and CDR2 from the germline V gene are GTSNPN and SVGIG (reference sequence). The CDR3 DNA, read in part, is TGTGCCTGGAGTGTAGTCCGAAACTATGGT. It specifies CAWSVVRNYG. The full CDR3 reads CAWSVVRNYGQYF.